The sequence of this TCR beta chain was determined in a study of T cells after yellow fever vaccination. Template-switching 5'RACE yielded the TCR cDNA; a universal primer site and UMIs were added in the process. TCRdb passed the 5' RACE reads through MiXCR, listing each CDR3 protein once. The sample holds under 300,000 distinct CDR3 sequences; 10% to 15% are singletons and the top ten take roughly 0.5%. Broader study findings: It was a small share of clonotypes that appeared in both CD4 and CD8 compartments. Abundant bulk-derived clonotypes could contaminate FACS-sorted repertoires. Booster sampling recovered most clones from primary vaccination (96% CD4, approximately 90% CD8).

The length of the CDR3 is 15 residues. Trimming removed 5 bases at V and 14 bases at J, with 25 bases between. Germline V CDR1 and CDR2: LNHDA, SQIVND (reference sequence). Only a few counts were recorded for this clonotype. Its specificity is not known. Source: CD4+ T cells sorted from PBMCs, taken 45 days after the yellow fever booster vaccination. The sequence was collected from a man under 40 who received the YFV17D yellow fever vaccine. The rearrangement uses TRBV19 and TRBJ1-3; no clear D gene. In DNA, the CDR3 is TGTGCCAGTAGTCCCATGGCGACACGAAGCAGAATCGTATATTTT. Translating gives CASSPMATRSRIVYF.